This entry is about one T cell receptor beta chain. The data derive from a study of blood T cell repertoires in COVID-19. Study-level information: COVID-19 samples, acute and convalescent, were from the United States, Italy and Spain. From T cells, B-cell-depleted T cells, or PBMCs came the material, which was cDNA or gDNA.

Profiling relied on immunoSEQ multiplex PCR, and the TCRdb table lists in-frame clones only, not all of them. The table includes 180,000 or so clones, 86% detected once. Participants spanned ages roughly 18 to 95 years and resided in about two dozen US areas. In assigning cohorts, the study relied on participant-reported clinical history. Trimming shortened V by 8 bases and J by 6 bases, and 4 bases separated the two germline ends. CDR1 is MDHEN, CDR2 SYDVKM, per germline. This CDR3 has 9 amino acids. The sample comprised PBMCs or T cells enriched from blood (not recorded which). The clonotype originates from a man aged 40-55 years with acute COVID-19. The chain employs TRBV28 and TRBJ1-2; D unresolved. CDR3 loop: CASCNGYTF. CDR3 nucleotides: TGTGCCAGCTGTAATGGCTACACCTTC.